Presented here are 5 T cell receptor beta chains from one specimen sequenced in a study of PD-L1 blockade in urothelial cancer. This table comes from immunoSEQ multiplex PCR, and its TCRdb copy is limited to in-frame clones, with some not included. The sample shows over 40,000 clones, roughly 78% of them seen only once. The sequenced sample was PBMCs, obtained around atezolizumab (anti-PD-L1) treatment. These receptors were obtained from a man between 65 and 80 years old with urothelial cancer.

J is TRBJ2-3 and V is TRBV7-2; 7 nucleotides match TRBD2. V lost 5 bases and J lost 2; bases outside the gene matches: 7. Germline V gene data show CDR1 as SGHTA and CDR2 as FQGNSA. The CDR3 runs 15 residues. DNA for the CDR3: TGTGCCAGCAGCCAGGGACTACCCCCCACAGATACGCAGTATTTT. Its translation: CASSQGLPPTDTQYF. The whole variable domain, remainder taken from reference TRBV7-2 and TRBJ2-3, is GAGVSQSPSNKVTEKGKDVELRCDPISGHTALYWYRQSLGQGLEFLIYFQGNSAPDKSGLPSDRFSAERTGGSVSTLTIQRTQQEDSAVYLCASSQGLPPTDTQYFGPGTRLTVL.

V and J are TRBV10-3 and TRBJ2-7, with a weak D call TRBD2 (6 bases). V lost 2 bases and J lost 5, with 13 bases in between. CDR1 and CDR2 from the germline V gene are ENHRY and SYGVKD. The CDR3 extends over 14 amino acids. This CDR3 is CAISEPGAVNEQYF. CDR3 DNA sequence: TGTGCCATCAGTGAGCCGGGAGCCGTAAACGAGCAGTACTTC.

This chain connects TRBV5-6 to TRBJ2-7, with D perhaps matching TRBD2 (5 bases). CDR1 is SGHDT and CDR2 is YYEEEE in the germline V gene. The CDR3 runs to 12 residues. V lost 2 bases to trimming and J lost 4 bases, with 7 bases between them. The CDR3 is CASSFDYYEQYF. The CDR3 DNA sequence: TGTGCCAGCAGCTTCGACTATTACGAGCAGTACTTC.

The V and J genes are TRBV7-9 and TRBJ1-6; D perhaps matches TRBD1 (5 bases). The germline CDR1 and CDR2 sequences are SEHNR and FQNEAQ (reference sequence). There are 17 residues in the CDR3. Trimming left V 8 bases short and J 0 bases short, with 17 bases between. The CDR3 is CASDTKGLSSYNSPLHF. The CDR3 nucleotides are TGTGCCAGCGACACTAAGGGACTGAGCTCCTATAATTCACCCCTCCACTTT.

The rearrangement uses TRBV28 and TRBJ1-2; 9 positions agree with TRBD1. Trimming removed 9 bases from V and 4 bases from J; junction bases left unmatched: 3. Germline V gives CDR1 MDHEN, CDR2 SYDVKM. The CDR3 runs to 12 residues. CDR3 region: CASTGGVYGYTF. The CDR3 bases are TGTGCCAGTACAGGGGGCGTCTATGGCTACACCTTC.